These 7 T cell receptor beta chains share one sample of origin, sequenced in a study of OX40 agonist ivuxolimab in advanced cancers. Only in-frame clones appear in the TCRdb table, and some are missing; sequencing was by immunoSEQ multiplex PCR. The repertoire holds tens of thousands of clones, with 87% as singletons. The sequencing used CD4+ or CD8+ T cells sorted from blood, collected in a trial of the OX40 agonist ivuxolimab. Source of these receptors: an adult with an advanced solid tumor such as melanoma, head and neck, liver or kidney cancer.

The rearrangement joins TRBV10-3 to TRBJ2-3; 12 bases are shared with TRBD2. CDR3 size: 21 residues. J gave up 3 bases and V 2 bases, and 18 bases lay outside the gene matches. The germline gives CDR1 ENHRY, CDR2 SYGVKD. CDR3 nucleotides: TGTGCCATCAGTGAGGACTTCCTAGCGGGGGGGGTTTTTTTTCGGACAGATACGCAGTATTTT. Translating it yields CAISEDFLAGGVFFRTDTQYF.

V and J are TRBV18 and TRBJ2-7; TRBD2 aligns across 12 bases. The trim removed 3 bases at V and 2 bases at J, leaving 5 bases unmatched. The CDR3 contains 16 residues. Germline V gives CDR1 KGHSH, CDR2 LQKENI. For the CDR3, the DNA is TGTGCCAGCTCACCGCCTAGCGGGAGGGGGGCCTACGAGCAGTACTTC. This gives the protein CASSPPSGRGAYEQYF.

The chain recombines TRBV14 with TRBJ2-3, with D possibly TRBD2 on 6 matching bases. CDR1 and CDR2 from the germline V gene are SGHDN and FVKESK. This CDR3 region has 16 residues. V dropped 1 base and J dropped 0 bases, with 11 bases sitting between them. The CDR3 reads CASSQGDFLSTDTQYF. Written as DNA, the CDR3 is TGTGCCAGCAGCCAAGGGGACTTTCTAAGCACAGATACGCAGTATTTT. The whole variable domain, remainder taken from reference TRBV14 and TRBJ2-3, is EAGVTQFPSHSVIEKGQTVTLRCDPISGHDNLYWYRRVMGKEIKFLLHFVKESKQDESGMPNNRFLAERTGGTYSTLKVQPAELEDSGVYFCASSQGDFLSTDTQYFGPGTRLTVL.

The chain employs TRBV13 and TRBJ2-7; tentatively, D is TRBD1 (6 bases). In germline, CDR1 is PRHDT, CDR2 FYEKMQ (reference sequence). V lost 1 base and J lost 2, with 12 bases in between. The CDR3 has 15 amino acids. CDR3 bases: TGTGCCAGCAGCTTAGACCCAGGGGACCCCTACGAGCAGTACTTC. Amino acid sequence: CASSLDPGDPYEQYF.

The chain combines TRBV29-1 with TRBJ2-1, with D possibly being TRBD1 (6 bases). In germline, CDR1 is SQVTM, CDR2 ANQGSEA. The CDR3 has 15 residues. V gave up 5 bases and J gave up 8 bases, with 22 bases separating them. Written as DNA, the CDR3 is TGCAGCGTTCCAGGGGAAGCCAGGTATGTCGATGAGCAGTTCTTC. It is translated as CSVPGEARYVDEQFF.

This clone was counted once. The chain uses TRBV6-4 and TRBJ2-2; the D is unclear. Germline V lookup: CDR1 MRHNA, CDR2 SNTAGT. CDR3 length: 13 amino acids. V was trimmed by 2 bases and J by 2 bases, leaving 3 bases between them. CDR3 loop: CASSDTNTGELFF. In DNA, the CDR3 is TGTGCCAGCAGTGACACTAACACCGGGGAGCTGTTTTTT.

This clone has only one observation. The chain joins TRBV5-1 to TRBJ2-1; 11 bases map to TRBD2. Germline loops: CDR1 SGHRS, CDR2 YFSETQ. The CDR3 is 18 amino acids. V lost 1 base to trimming and J lost 0 bases; unmatched junction nucleotides: 6. CDR3 sequence reads: CASSLQIAGGYSYNEQFF. The CDR3 bases are TGCGCCAGCAGCTTGCAAATAGCGGGGGGGTACTCCTACAATGAGCAGTTCTTC. The full variable domain, with the rest looked up from reference TRBV5-1 and TRBJ2-1, is KAGVTQTPRYLIKTRGQQVTLSCSPISGHRSVSWYQQTPGQGLQFLFEYFSETQRNKGNFPGRFSGRQFSNSRSEMNVSTLELGDSALYLCASSLQIAGGYSYNEQFFGPGTRLTVL.